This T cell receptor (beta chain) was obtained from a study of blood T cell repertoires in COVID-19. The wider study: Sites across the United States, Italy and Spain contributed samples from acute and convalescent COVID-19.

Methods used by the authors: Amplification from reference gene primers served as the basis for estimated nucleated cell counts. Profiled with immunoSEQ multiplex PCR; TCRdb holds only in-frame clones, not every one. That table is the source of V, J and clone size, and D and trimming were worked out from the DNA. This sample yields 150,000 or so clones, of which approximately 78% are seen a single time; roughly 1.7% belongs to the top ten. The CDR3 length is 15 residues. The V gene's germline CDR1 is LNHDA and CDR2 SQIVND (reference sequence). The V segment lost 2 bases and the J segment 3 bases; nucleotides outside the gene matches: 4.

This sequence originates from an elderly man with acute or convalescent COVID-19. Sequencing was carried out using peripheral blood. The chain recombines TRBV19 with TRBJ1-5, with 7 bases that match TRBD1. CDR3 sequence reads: CASSISGQPNQPQHF. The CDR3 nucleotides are TGTGCCAGTAGTATATCGGGACAGCCCAATCAGCCCCAGCATTTT.